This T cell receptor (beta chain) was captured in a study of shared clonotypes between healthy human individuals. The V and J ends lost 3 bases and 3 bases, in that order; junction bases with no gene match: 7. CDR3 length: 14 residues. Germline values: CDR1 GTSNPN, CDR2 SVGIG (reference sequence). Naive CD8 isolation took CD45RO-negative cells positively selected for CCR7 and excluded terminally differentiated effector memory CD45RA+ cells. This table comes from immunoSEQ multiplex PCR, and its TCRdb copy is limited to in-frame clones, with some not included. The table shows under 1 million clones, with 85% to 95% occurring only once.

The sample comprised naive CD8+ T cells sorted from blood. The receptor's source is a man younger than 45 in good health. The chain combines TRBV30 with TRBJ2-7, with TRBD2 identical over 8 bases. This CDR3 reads CAWSRGLADYEQYF. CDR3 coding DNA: TGTGCCTGGAGCCGCGGACTAGCAGACTACGAGCAGTACTTC.